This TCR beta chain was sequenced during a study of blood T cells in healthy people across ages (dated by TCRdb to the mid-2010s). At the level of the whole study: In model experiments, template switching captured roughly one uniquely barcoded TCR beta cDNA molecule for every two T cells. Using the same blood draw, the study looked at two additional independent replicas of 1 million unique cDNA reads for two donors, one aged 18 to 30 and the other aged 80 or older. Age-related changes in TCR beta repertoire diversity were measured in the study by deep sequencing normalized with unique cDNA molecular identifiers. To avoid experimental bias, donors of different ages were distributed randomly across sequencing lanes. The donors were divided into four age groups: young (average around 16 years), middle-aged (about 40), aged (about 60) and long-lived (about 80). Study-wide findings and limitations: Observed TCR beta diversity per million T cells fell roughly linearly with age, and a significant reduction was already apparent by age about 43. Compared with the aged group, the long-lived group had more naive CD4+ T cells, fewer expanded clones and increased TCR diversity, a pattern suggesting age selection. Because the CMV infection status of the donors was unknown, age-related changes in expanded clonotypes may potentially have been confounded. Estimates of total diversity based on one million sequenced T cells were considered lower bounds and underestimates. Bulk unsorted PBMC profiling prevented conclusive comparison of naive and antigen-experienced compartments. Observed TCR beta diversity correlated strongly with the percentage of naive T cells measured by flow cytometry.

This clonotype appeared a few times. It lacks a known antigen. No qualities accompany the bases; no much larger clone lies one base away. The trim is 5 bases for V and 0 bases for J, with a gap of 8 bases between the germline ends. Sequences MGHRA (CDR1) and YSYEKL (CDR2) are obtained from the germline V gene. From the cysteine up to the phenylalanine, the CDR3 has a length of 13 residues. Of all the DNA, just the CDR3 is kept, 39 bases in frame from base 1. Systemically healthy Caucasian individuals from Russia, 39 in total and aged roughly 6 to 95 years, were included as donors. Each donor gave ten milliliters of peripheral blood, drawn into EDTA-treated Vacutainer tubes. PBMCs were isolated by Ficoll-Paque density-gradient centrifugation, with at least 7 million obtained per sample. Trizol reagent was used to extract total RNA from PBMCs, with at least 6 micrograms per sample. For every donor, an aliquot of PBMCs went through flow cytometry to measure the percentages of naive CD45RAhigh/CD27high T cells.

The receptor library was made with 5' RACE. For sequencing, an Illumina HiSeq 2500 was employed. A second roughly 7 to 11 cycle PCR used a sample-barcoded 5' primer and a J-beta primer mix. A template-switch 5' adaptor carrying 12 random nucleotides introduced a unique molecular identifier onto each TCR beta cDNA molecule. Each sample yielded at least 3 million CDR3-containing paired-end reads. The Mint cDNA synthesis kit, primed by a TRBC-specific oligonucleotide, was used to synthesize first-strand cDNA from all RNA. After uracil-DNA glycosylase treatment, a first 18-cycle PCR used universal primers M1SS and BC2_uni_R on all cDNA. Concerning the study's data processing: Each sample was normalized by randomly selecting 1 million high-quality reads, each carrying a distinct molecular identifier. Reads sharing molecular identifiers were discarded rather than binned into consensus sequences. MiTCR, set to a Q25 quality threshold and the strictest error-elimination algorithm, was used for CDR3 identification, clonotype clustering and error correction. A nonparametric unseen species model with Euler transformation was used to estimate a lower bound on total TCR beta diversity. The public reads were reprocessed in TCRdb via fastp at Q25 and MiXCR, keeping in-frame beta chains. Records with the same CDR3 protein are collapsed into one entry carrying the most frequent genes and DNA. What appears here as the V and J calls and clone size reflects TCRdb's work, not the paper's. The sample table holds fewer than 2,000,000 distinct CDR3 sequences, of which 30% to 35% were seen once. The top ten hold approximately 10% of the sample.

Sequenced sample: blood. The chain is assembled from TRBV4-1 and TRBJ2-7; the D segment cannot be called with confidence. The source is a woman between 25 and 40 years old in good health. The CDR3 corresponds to CASSREISYEQYF. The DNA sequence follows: TGCGCCAGCAGCAGGGAAATCTCCTACGAGCAGTACTTC.